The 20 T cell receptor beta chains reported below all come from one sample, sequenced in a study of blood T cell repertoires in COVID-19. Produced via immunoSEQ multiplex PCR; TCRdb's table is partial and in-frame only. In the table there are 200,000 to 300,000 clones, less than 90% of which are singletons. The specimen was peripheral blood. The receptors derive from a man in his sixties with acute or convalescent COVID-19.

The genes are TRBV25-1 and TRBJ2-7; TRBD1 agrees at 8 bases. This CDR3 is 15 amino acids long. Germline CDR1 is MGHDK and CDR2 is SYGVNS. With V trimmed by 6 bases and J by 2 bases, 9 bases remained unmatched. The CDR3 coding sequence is TGTGCCAGCAGGTCGTCCGGGACAGGAGCCTACGAGCAGTACTTC. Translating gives CASRSSGTGAYEQYF.

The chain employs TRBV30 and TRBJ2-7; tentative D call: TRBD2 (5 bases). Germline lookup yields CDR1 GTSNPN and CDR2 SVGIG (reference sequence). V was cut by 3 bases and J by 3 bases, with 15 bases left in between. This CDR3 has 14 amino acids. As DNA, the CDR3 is TGTGCCTGGAGCCCCACGGGGTCGGACTACGAGCAGTACTTC. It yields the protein CAWSPTGSDYEQYF.

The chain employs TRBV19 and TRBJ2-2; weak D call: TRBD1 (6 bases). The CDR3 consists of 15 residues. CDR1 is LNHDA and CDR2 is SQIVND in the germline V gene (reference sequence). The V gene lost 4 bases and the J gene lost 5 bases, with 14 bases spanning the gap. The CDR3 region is CASSTNLQGTGELFF. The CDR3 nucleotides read TGTGCCAGTAGTACTAATCTACAGGGAACCGGGGAGCTGTTTTTT.

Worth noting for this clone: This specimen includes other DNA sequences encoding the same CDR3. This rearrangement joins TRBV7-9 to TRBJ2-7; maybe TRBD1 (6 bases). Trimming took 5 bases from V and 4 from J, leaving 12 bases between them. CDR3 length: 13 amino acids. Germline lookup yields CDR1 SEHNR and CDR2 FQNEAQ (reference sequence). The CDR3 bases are TGTGCCAGCAGCCCTGGACAGTCTTACGAGCAGTACTTC. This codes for CASSPGQSYEQYF.

The CDR3 here is CASSRLGPGTDGRGAPTNEKLFF. The CDR3 DNA reads TGCGCCAGCAGCCGACTCGGTCCCGGGACAGACGGGCGAGGCGCCCCAACTAATGAAAAACTGTTTTTT. The genes are TRBV5-1 and TRBJ1-4, with 7 nucleotides matching TRBD1. The CDR3 runs to 23 residues. The germline CDR1 and CDR2 sequences are SGHRS and YFSETQ. With V trimmed by 4 bases and J by 0 bases, 27 bases remained unmatched. The full variable domain, in which reference TRBV5-1 and TRBJ1-4 provide the parts outside the CDR3, is KAGVTQTPRYLIKTRGQQVTLSCSPISGHRSVSWYQQTPGQGLQFLFEYFSETQRNKGNFPGRFSGRQFSNSRSEMNVSTLELGDSALYLCASSRLGPGTDGRGAPTNEKLFFGSGTQLSVL.

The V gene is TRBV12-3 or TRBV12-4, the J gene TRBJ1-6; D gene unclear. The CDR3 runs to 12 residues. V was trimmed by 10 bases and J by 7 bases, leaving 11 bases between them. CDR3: CAIGRGNSPLHF. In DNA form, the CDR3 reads TGTGCCATCGGGCGGGGAAATTCACCCCTCCACTTT.

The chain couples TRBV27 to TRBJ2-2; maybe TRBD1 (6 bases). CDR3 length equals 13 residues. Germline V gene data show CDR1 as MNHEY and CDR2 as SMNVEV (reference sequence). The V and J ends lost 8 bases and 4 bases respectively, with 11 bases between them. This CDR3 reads CASRLRGTGELFF. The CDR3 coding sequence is TGTGCCAGCCGTCTCAGGGGCACCGGGGAGCTGTTTTTT.

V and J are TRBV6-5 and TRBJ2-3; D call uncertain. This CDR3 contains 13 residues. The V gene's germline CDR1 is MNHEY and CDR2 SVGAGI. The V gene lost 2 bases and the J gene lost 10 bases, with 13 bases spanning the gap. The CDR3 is CASSYDTIDAQYF. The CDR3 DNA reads TGTGCCAGCAGTTACGACACGATTGATGCGCAGTATTTT.

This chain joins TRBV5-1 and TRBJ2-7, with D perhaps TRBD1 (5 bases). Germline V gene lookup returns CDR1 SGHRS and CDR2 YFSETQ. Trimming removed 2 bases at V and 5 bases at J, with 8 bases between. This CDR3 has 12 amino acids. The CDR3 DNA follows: TGCGCCAGCAGCTTTGGGGCCAACGAGCAGTACTTC. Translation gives CASSFGANEQYF.

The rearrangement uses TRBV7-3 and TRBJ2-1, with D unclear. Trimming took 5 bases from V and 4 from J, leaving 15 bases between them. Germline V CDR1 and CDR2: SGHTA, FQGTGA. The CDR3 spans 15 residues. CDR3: CASSPTAAVYNEQFF. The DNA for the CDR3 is TGTGCCAGCAGCCCGACCGCGGCCGTTTACAATGAGCAGTTCTTC.

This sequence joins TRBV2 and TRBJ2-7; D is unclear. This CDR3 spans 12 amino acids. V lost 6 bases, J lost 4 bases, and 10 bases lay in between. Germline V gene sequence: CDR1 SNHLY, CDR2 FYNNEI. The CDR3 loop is CASRGNGYEQYF. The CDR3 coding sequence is TGTGCCAGCAGGGGCAATGGGTACGAGCAGTACTTC.

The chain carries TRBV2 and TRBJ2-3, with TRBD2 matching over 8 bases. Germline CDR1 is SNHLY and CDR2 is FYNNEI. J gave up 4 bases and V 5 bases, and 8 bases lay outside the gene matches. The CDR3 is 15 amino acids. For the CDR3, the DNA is TGTGCCAGCAGTCTTAGTCGGGGGGGCGCAGATACGCAGTATTTT. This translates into CASSLSRGGADTQYF.

CDR3 protein: CSASTGGYGYTF. The DNA of the CDR3 is TGCAGTGCGAGTACAGGGGGCTATGGCTACACCTTC. This chain links TRBV20-1 with TRBJ1-2; TRBD1 agrees at 8 bases. After removal of 6 bases from V and 4 bases from J, the junction contained 4 bases not matched to a gene. CDR1 is DFQATT, CDR2 SNEGSKA, per germline (reference sequence). CDR3 length: 12 amino acids.

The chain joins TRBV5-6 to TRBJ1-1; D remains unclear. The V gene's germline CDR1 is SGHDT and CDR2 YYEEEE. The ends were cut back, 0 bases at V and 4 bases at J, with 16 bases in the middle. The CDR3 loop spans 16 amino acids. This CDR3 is CASSLAGLSLGTEAFF. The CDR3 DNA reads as TGTGCCAGCAGCTTGGCCGGGTTGTCTTTGGGCACTGAAGCTTTCTTT. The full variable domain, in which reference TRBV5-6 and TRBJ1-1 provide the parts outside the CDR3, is DAGVTQSPTHLIKTRGQQVTLRCSPKSGHDTVSWYQQALGQGPQFIFQYYEEEERQRGNFPDRFSGHQFPNYSSELNVNALLLGDSALYLCASSLAGLSLGTEAFFGQGTRLTVV.

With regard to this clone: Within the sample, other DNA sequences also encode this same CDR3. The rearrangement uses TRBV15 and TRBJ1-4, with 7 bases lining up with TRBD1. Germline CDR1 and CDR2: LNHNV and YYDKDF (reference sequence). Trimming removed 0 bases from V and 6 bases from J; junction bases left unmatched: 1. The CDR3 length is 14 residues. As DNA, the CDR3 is TGTGCCACCAGCAGAGACAGGGGGTATGAAAAACTGTTTTTT. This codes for CATSRDRGYEKLFF.

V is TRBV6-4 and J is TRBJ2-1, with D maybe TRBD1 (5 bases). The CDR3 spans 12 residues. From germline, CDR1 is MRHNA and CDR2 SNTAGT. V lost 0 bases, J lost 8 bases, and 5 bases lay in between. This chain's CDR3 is CASSDSGDEQFF. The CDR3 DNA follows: TGTGCCAGCAGTGACTCAGGGGATGAGCAGTTCTTC.

Here the CDR3 reads CASSLAPGRGQETQYF. CDR3 in DNA: TGTGCCAGCAGCTTAGCCCCCGGGAGGGGGCAAGAGACCCAGTACTTC. This chain joins TRBV7-2 and TRBJ2-5; TRBD2 aligns across 8 bases. Unmatched junction bases numbered 5, after V lost 0 bases and J lost 2 bases. Per the germline V gene, CDR1 is SGHTA and CDR2 is FQGNSA. The CDR3 covers 16 residues.

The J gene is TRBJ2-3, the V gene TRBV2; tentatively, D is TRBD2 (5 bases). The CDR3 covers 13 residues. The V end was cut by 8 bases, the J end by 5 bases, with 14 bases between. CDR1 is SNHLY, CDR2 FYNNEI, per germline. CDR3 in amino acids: CASGVRLIDTQYF. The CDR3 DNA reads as TGTGCCAGCGGCGTCCGACTAATAGATACGCAGTATTTT.

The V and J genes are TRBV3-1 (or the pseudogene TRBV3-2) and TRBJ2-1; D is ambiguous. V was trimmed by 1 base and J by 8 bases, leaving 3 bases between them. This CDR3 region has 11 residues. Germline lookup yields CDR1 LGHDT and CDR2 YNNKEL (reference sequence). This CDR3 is CASSQVDEQFF. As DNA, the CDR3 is TGTGCCAGCAGCCAAGTCGATGAGCAGTTCTTC.

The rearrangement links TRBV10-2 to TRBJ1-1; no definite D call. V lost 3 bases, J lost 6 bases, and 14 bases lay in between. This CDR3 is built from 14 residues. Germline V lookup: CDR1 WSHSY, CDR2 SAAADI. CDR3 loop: CASSDNRGLAEAFF. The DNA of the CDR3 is TGCGCCAGCAGTGACAATAGAGGGCTCGCTGAAGCTTTCTTT.